Each of the 31 T cell receptor beta chains below was sequenced from the same sample in a study of control samples from healthy donors and cancer patients. Libraries were prepared by immunoSEQ multiplex PCR; TCRdb keeps only in-frame clonotypes and omits some of them. The profile shows more than 100,000 clones, around nine tenths of them singletons. Sequencing was done on a sample of PBMCs. Receptor source: a man aged 45-60 years with head and neck cancer.

CDR3 amino acids: CAIKDSTDTQYF. The CDR3 bases are TGTGCCATCAAGGACAGTACAGATACGCAGTATTTT. The chain has TRBV5-4 and TRBJ2-3, with a weak D call TRBD1 (6 bases). Trimming stripped 9 bases from V and 3 bases from J, with 11 bases between. This CDR3 comprises 12 residues. Germline loops: CDR1 SGHNT, CDR2 YYREEE (reference sequence).

This chain uses TRBV7-3 with TRBJ2-3; 7 bases agree with TRBD1. The CDR3 is 16 residues long. With 3 bases clipped from V and 6 bases from J, the junction kept 12 bases outside the gene matches. Germline assignment: CDR1 SGHTA and CDR2 FQGTGA. The CDR3 DNA is TGTGCCAGCAGCTTTTCCAGGGGGAATTCGGACGATACGCAGTATTTT. Its protein is CASSFSRGNSDDTQYF.

This sequence joins TRBV3-1 (or the pseudogene TRBV3-2) and TRBJ2-3; D possibly corresponds to TRBD1 (5 bases). This CDR3 spans 16 amino acids. The germline V gene has CDR1 LGHDT and CDR2 YNNKEL (reference sequence). V lost 5 bases and J 3 bases, leaving 18 bases between the germline ends. In DNA form, the CDR3 reads TGTGCCAGCAGCTCCCGCCTCACTAAGGGGACAGATACGCAGTATTTT. As protein: CASSSRLTKGTDTQYF.

This chain joins TRBV18 and TRBJ2-1; D gene ambiguous. V was clipped by 3 bases and J by 7 bases, with 16 bases between them. CDR3 length: 15 residues. The V gene's germline CDR1 is KGHSH and CDR2 LQKENI. This CDR3 is CASSPPRDLHNEQFF. The CDR3 nucleotides are TGTGCCAGCTCACCCCCAAGGGATCTTCATAATGAGCAGTTCTTC. Supplemented by reference TRBV18 and TRBJ2-1, the full variable domain reads NAGVMQNPRHLVRRRGQEARLRCSPMKGHSHVYWYRQLPEEGLKFMVYLQKENIIDESGMPKERFSAEFPKEGPSILRIQQVVRGDSAAYFCASSPPRDLHNEQFFGPGTRLTVL.

This clone was observed a single time. This rearrangement joins TRBV27 to TRBJ1-6, with D perhaps TRBD1 (6 bases). The germline gives CDR1 MNHEY, CDR2 SMNVEV (reference sequence). The CDR3 totals 18 residues. Trimming shortened V by 2 bases and J by 0 bases, and 14 bases separated the two germline ends. This CDR3 reads CASSLGQSLSSYNSPLHF. As DNA, the CDR3 is TGTGCCAGCAGTTTAGGACAGTCATTAAGCTCCTATAATTCACCCCTCCACTTT.

The gene calls are TRBV5-1 and TRBJ2-1; D gene unclear. Germline CDR1 SGHRS, CDR2 YFSETQ. V lost 0 bases and J lost 10, with 14 bases in between. The CDR3 covers 14 residues. CDR3 in DNA: TGCGCCAGCAGCTTGGCCCCCCTCAATGTGGAGCAGTTCTTC. Its translation: CASSLAPLNVEQFF.

The gene calls are TRBV12-3 or TRBV12-4 and TRBJ2-7, with D perhaps given as TRBD1 or TRBD2 (5 bases each). Deletions cut 5 bases from V and 9 bases from J, with 11 bases between. This CDR3 spans 11 amino acids. The CDR3 nucleotides read TGTGCCAGCAGTCGGGACCTTTCGCAGTACTTC. It encodes CASSRDLSQYF.

This clone appeared once. The chain joins TRBV19 to TRBJ1-4; D gene unclear. Germline CDR1 LNHDA, CDR2 SQIVND (reference sequence). The CDR3 has 12 amino acids. V was shortened by 6 bases and J by 12 bases, with 14 bases between the two germline ends. The CDR3 region has the DNA TGTGCCAGTAGAATGACGGCGAATGAACTGTTTTTT. This gives the protein CASRMTANELFF.

J is TRBJ2-7 and V is TRBV7-6; TRBD1 aligns across 7 bases. After removal of 1 base from V and 4 bases from J, the junction contained 16 bases not matched to a gene. The CDR3 spans 18 residues. The V gene's germline CDR1 is SGHVS and CDR2 FNYEAQ. The CDR3 bases are TGTGCCAGCAGCTTAGTTGGGGGTATCTCGGGACAGACTTACGAGCAGTACTTC. Translated, it gives CASSLVGGISGQTYEQYF.

V and J are TRBV20-1 and TRBJ2-1; no clear D gene. The V gene lost 5 bases and the J gene lost 1 base, with 3 bases spanning the gap. The CDR3 covers 11 residues. Per the germline V gene, CDR1 is DFQATT and CDR2 is SNEGSKA (reference sequence). CDR3 DNA: TGCAGTGCTGCTTCCTACAATGAGCAGTTCTTC. Translation: CSAASYNEQFF.

This chain connects TRBV5-4 to TRBJ2-6, with D unclear. V was trimmed by 6 bases and J by 2 bases, leaving 6 bases between them. Germline CDR1 reads SGHNT; CDR2 reads YYREEE (reference sequence). There are 13 residues in the CDR3. The CDR3 nucleotides are TGTGCCAGCAACGGACCTGGGGCCAACGTCCTGACTTTC. It is translated as CASNGPGANVLTF.

DNA for the CDR3: TGCGCCAGCAGCCCCCGACAGGGTAGTCTCCAAGAGACCCAGTACTTC. Protein product: CASSPRQGSLQETQYF. This rearrangement joins TRBV5-1 to TRBJ2-5; 7 bases map to TRBD1. Germline lookup yields CDR1 SGHRS and CDR2 YFSETQ. This CDR3 contains 16 residues. V dropped 4 bases and J dropped 1; count of bases not matched to a gene: 10.

This clone was detected only a few times. The chain is built from TRBV5-6 and TRBJ2-1, with D unclear. CDR3 length equals 12 residues. V gave up 0 bases and J gave up 7 bases, with 5 bases separating them. Germline V lookup: CDR1 SGHDT, CDR2 YYEEEE. CDR3 DNA sequence: TGTGCCAGCAGCTTGGGGACGAATGAGCAGTTCTTC. Translating gives CASSLGTNEQFF.

This clone appeared a few times. The chain links TRBV6-5 to TRBJ2-2; D unresolved. V lost 0 bases, J lost 8 bases, and 7 bases lay in between. CDR1 and CDR2 from the germline V gene are MNHEY and SVGAGI. The CDR3 runs 13 residues. The CDR3 reads CASSYSRVGELFF. The CDR3 nucleotides are TGTGCCAGCAGTTACTCTAGGGTTGGGGAGCTGTTTTTT.

The V gene is TRBV7-9, the J gene TRBJ2-3, with D perhaps being TRBD1 or TRBD2 (6 bases each). Trimming shortened V by 1 base and J by 5 bases, and 13 bases separated the two germline ends. The CDR3 covers 15 residues. Germline CDR1 reads SEHNR; CDR2 reads FQNEAQ (reference sequence). CDR3 amino acids: CASSLGGGLVDTQYF. In DNA form, the CDR3 reads TGTGCCAGCAGCTTAGGAGGGGGGCTCGTAGATACGCAGTATTTT.

The chain uses TRBV28 and TRBJ2-2; 13 positions agree with TRBD2. J gave up 8 bases and V 5 bases, and 8 bases lay outside the gene matches. Germline values: CDR1 MDHEN, CDR2 SYDVKM. The CDR3 covers 16 residues. The CDR3 is CASSPWTSGRWGELFF. The DNA for the CDR3 is TGTGCCAGCAGTCCTTGGACTAGCGGGAGATGGGGGGAGCTGTTTTTT.

The chain is built from TRBV3-1 (or the pseudogene TRBV3-2) and TRBJ2-6, with TRBD1 matching over 7 bases. The CDR3 length is 14 residues. After removal of 9 bases from V and 0 bases from J, the junction contained 2 bases not matched to a gene. Germline CDR1 LGHDT, CDR2 YNNKEL (reference sequence). The CDR3 region has the DNA TGTGCCAGTTGGGACAGCTCTGGGGCCAACGTCCTGACTTTC. This translates into CASWDSSGANVLTF.

In its sample, this clone was seen a few times. V gene TRBV27 combines with J gene TRBJ1-6; 9 bases are shared with TRBD1. J was trimmed by 14 bases and V by 2 bases; bases with no gene match: 4. There are 13 residues in the CDR3. CDR1 is MNHEY, CDR2 SMNVEV, per germline (reference sequence). CDR3 in DNA: TGTGCCAGCAGTTTAGGACAGGGGCCATCCCTCCACTTT. Translating it yields CASSLGQGPSLHF.

This chain joins TRBV2 and TRBJ2-1, with no clear D. Germline V gene lookup returns CDR1 SNHLY and CDR2 FYNNEI. The CDR3 contains 13 residues. Trimming stripped 7 bases from V and 7 bases from J, with 14 bases between. CDR3 coding DNA: TGTGCCAGCATAAGAGAAGTTTGGAATGAGCAGTTCTTC. Protein: CASIREVWNEQFF.

This sequence joins TRBV7-9 and TRBJ2-7, with no clear D. Trimming removed 1 base from V and 3 bases from J, with 10 bases in between. This CDR3 is built from 14 residues. Germline CDR1 reads SEHNR; CDR2 reads FQNEAQ (reference sequence). The chain's CDR3 is CASSLDFSLYEQYF. CDR3 bases: TGTGCCAGCAGCTTAGACTTTTCCCTCTACGAGCAGTACTTC.

This chain joins TRBV28 and TRBJ2-7, with D maybe TRBD1 (6 bases). The V end was cut by 3 bases, the J end by 4 bases, with 10 bases between. Germline V CDR1 and CDR2: MDHEN, SYDVKM. The CDR3 has 13 residues. CDR3 nucleotides: TGTGCCAGCAGTTTGGACAGTATGTACGAGCAGTACTTC. Residues: CASSLDSMYEQYF.

DNA for the CDR3: TGTGCCAGTAGTATATGGTCAGCGGGGGGATACAATGAGCAGTTCTTC. Translation: CASSIWSAGGYNEQFF. This chain joins TRBV19 and TRBJ2-1; TRBD2 aligns across 9 bases. Trimming took 2 bases from V and 4 from J; bases not matched to a gene: 6. This CDR3 has 16 residues. CDR1 is LNHDA, CDR2 SQIVND, per germline (reference sequence).

The rearrangement links TRBV28 to TRBJ1-5; maybe TRBD1 (5 bases). The germline V gene encodes CDR1 MDHEN and CDR2 SYDVKM. The CDR3 is 13 amino acids. Trimming took off 3 bases at V and 7 bases at J, with 10 bases between the two ends. The CDR3 coding sequence is TGTGCCAGCAGTTTCTCAACAGGACAGCCCCAGCATTTT. This gives the protein CASSFSTGQPQHF.

The chain has TRBV6-5 and TRBJ2-5; 7 bases match TRBD2. CDR1 and CDR2 from the germline V gene are MNHEY and SVGAGI. The CDR3 runs to 14 residues. The V gene end was trimmed by 8 bases and the J gene end by 1 base; junction bases not matched to a gene: 7. Written as DNA, the CDR3 is TGTGCCAGCTCGTATGGACTAGGCCAAGAGACCCAGTACTTC. Residues: CASSYGLGQETQYF.

This rearrangement joins TRBV10-1 to TRBJ2-1; D remains unclear. Looked up from germline, CDR1 is WNHNN and CDR2 is SYGVQD (reference sequence). The V and J ends lost 3 bases and 1 base respectively, with 7 bases between them. The CDR3 spans 14 residues. CDR3 in amino acids: CASSDLSSYNEQFF. The DNA of the CDR3 is TGCGCCAGCAGTGATCTGTCTTCCTACAATGAGCAGTTCTTC.

This clone was observed a single time. The chain recombines TRBV11-2 with TRBJ2-7, with 7 bases identical to TRBD1. V lost 3 bases and J lost 4; bases outside the gene matches: 3. This CDR3 has 13 residues. Germline CDR1 and CDR2: SGHAT and FQNNGV. The CDR3 DNA sequence: TGTGCCAGCAGCTTCACAGGGGCGTACGAGCAGTACTTC. Its translation is CASSFTGAYEQYF.

CDR3 loop: CASTPQEINTEAFF. The DNA of the CDR3 is TGTGCCAGCACTCCCCAGGAGATCAACACTGAAGCTTTCTTT. V is TRBV4-2 and J is TRBJ1-1; the D is unclear. The CDR3 is 14 amino acids. V lost 7 bases to trimming and J lost 2 bases, with 14 bases between them. The germline V gene has CDR1 LGHNA and CDR2 YNFKEQ.

This chain uses TRBV30 with TRBJ2-7; TRBD1 or TRBD2 may be the D gene (5 bases each). Trimming cost V 5 bases and J 7 bases, with 21 bases left between them. The CDR3 length is 14 residues. The V gene's germline CDR1 is GTSNPN and CDR2 SVGIG (reference sequence). CDR3 loop: CAWAGTTILGEQYF. CDR3 coding DNA: TGTGCCTGGGCCGGGACGACGATTTTGGGGGAGCAGTACTTC.

This chain uses TRBV7-9 with TRBJ1-6; 10 positions agree with TRBD1. Germline values: CDR1 SEHNR, CDR2 FQNEAQ (reference sequence). V was clipped by 6 bases and J by 1 base; unmatched bases: 6. The CDR3 spans 17 residues. CDR3 protein: CASSQTGGRSYNSPLHF. CDR3 sequence (DNA): TGTGCCAGCAGTCAGACAGGGGGCAGGTCCTATAATTCACCCCTCCACTTT.

The chain couples TRBV28 to TRBJ1-2, with 8 nucleotides matching TRBD1. CDR1 and CDR2 (germline): MDHEN, SYDVKM. With V trimmed by 2 bases and J by 8 bases, 4 bases remained unmatched. This CDR3 is 13 amino acids long. The CDR3: CASSLVTGEGYTF. As DNA, the CDR3 is TGTGCCAGCAGTTTAGTGACAGGGGAGGGCTACACCTTC.

This chain connects TRBV27 to TRBJ2-2; 16 bases line up with TRBD2. The CDR3 covers 17 residues. CDR1 MNHEY and CDR2 SMNVEV come from the germline V gene (reference sequence). The ends lost 6 bases at V and 3 bases at J; junction bases unmatched: 4. The CDR3 sequence is CASRGLAGGHDTGELFF. CDR3 sequence (DNA): TGTGCCAGCAGGGGACTAGCGGGAGGGCATGACACCGGGGAGCTGTTTTTT.